The rows below give T cell receptor beta chains drawn from one sample of a study of CD8+CD57+ T cells in acquired aplastic anemia. TCRdb redid the calling of the reads with MiXCR, one entry per CDR3 protein. The table includes 250,000 to 350,000 distinct CDR3 sequences, roughly half detected once. Sequenced: sorted CD4+, CD8+, or CD8+CD57+ T cells (not recorded which) from PBMCs. The receptor set was obtained from a human donor with severe aplastic anemia or a healthy control (not recorded which). Each CDR3 is given with its conserved first and last residue. Fields, in order: CDR3 protein, CDR3 DNA, J gene, D gene, V gene, clone size. The D gene is left open where the match is weak. Expanded clones are given a class, and other clones once, few, many or no size at all.

CDR3aa: CASSQPNYGYTF
CDR3nt: TGCGCCAGCAGCCAACCTAACTATGGCTACACCTTC
j_gene: TRBJ1-2
d_gene: -
v_gene: TRBV4-1
abundance: -

CDR3aa: CASGRQGNSPLHF
CDR3nt: TGTGCCAGTGGACGGCAGGGGAATTCACCCCTCCACTTT
j_gene: TRBJ1-6
d_gene: -
v_gene: TRBV6-2/TRBV6-3
abundance: many

CDR3aa: CASSVLGLAGGDEQFF
CDR3nt: TGTGCCAGCAGCGTCCTGGGACTAGCGGGGGGCGATGAGCAGTTCTTC
j_gene: TRBJ2-1
d_gene: TRBD2
v_gene: TRBV7-8
abundance: many

CDR3aa: CATSDKRLATDTQYF
CDR3nt: TGTGCCACCAGTGACAAACGACTAGCGACAGATACGCAGTATTTT
j_gene: TRBJ2-3
d_gene: TRBD2
v_gene: TRBV24-1
abundance: -

CDR3aa: CASSQDTSGGNEQFF
CDR3nt: TGTGCCAGCAGCCAAGATACTAGCGGGGGAAATGAGCAGTTCTTC
j_gene: TRBJ2-1
d_gene: TRBD2
v_gene: TRBV4-2
abundance: -

CDR3aa: CAISGTGDYGYTF
CDR3nt: TGTGCCATCAGTGGTACCGGCGACTATGGCTACACCTTC
j_gene: TRBJ1-2
d_gene: -
v_gene: TRBV10-3
abundance: -

CDR3aa: CASSLGQGGELFF
CDR3nt: TGTGCCAGCAGCTTGGGGCAGGGCGGGGAGCTGTTTTTT
j_gene: TRBJ2-2
d_gene: -
v_gene: TRBV5-6
abundance: once

CDR3aa: CAISYGQGIYGYTF
CDR3nt: TGTGCCATCAGTTATGGACAGGGAATCTATGGCTACACCTTC
j_gene: TRBJ1-2
d_gene: TRBD1
v_gene: TRBV10-3
abundance: -

CDR3aa: CASSTKAGGPIQQYF
CDR3nt: TGTGCCAGTAGCACCAAAGCGGGGGGGCCAATCCAGCAGTACTTC
j_gene: TRBJ2-7
d_gene: TRBD2
v_gene: TRBV19
abundance: many

CDR3aa: CASTPIWGDTEAFF
CDR3nt: TGTGCCAGCACCCCGATTTGGGGGGACACTGAAGCTTTCTTT
j_gene: TRBJ1-1
d_gene: -
v_gene: TRBV6-5
abundance: few

CDR3aa: CASSSPVWEQFF
CDR3nt: TGTGCCAGCAGCTCTCCCGTTTGGGAGCAGTTCTTC
j_gene: TRBJ2-1
d_gene: -
v_gene: TRBV7-9
abundance: -